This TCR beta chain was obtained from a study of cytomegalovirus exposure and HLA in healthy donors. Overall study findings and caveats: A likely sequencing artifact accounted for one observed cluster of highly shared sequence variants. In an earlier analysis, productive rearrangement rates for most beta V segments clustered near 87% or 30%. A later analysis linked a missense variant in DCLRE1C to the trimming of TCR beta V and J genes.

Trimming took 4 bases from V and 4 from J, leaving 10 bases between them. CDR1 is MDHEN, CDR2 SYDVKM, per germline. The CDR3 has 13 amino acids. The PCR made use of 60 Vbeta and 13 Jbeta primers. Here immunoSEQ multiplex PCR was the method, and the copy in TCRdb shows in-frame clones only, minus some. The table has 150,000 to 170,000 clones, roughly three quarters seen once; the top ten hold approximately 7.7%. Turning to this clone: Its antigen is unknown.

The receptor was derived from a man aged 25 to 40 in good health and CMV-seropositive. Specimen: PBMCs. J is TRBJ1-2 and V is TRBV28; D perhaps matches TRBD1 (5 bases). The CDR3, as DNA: TGTGCCAGCAGTTCCAGTCAGGGCTATGGCTACACCTTC. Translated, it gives CASSSSQGYGYTF.